This TCR beta chain was recovered during a study of OX40 agonist ivuxolimab in advanced cancers. At the level of the study: Participants, about 83% male, averaged around 60 years of age, ranging from about 20 to 80.

Produced via immunoSEQ multiplex PCR; TCRdb's table is partial and in-frame only. This sample carries about 73,000 clones, 65% to 90% of them seen once, and the ten largest clones take around 0.73%. V gave up 6 bases and J gave up 3 bases, with 12 bases separating them. Per the germline V gene, CDR1 is SEHNR and CDR2 is FQNEAQ (reference sequence). The CDR3 sequence is 14 residues long. The specimen was CD4+ or CD8+ T cells sorted from blood, collected in a trial of the OX40 agonist ivuxolimab. This TCR was sampled from an adult with an advanced solid tumor such as melanoma, head and neck, liver or kidney cancer. The V gene is TRBV7-9, the J gene TRBJ1-5; D remains unclear. This chain's CDR3 is CASSLMGDNQPQHF. CDR3 in DNA: TGTGCCAGCAGTTTAATGGGAGACAATCAGCCCCAGCATTTT.